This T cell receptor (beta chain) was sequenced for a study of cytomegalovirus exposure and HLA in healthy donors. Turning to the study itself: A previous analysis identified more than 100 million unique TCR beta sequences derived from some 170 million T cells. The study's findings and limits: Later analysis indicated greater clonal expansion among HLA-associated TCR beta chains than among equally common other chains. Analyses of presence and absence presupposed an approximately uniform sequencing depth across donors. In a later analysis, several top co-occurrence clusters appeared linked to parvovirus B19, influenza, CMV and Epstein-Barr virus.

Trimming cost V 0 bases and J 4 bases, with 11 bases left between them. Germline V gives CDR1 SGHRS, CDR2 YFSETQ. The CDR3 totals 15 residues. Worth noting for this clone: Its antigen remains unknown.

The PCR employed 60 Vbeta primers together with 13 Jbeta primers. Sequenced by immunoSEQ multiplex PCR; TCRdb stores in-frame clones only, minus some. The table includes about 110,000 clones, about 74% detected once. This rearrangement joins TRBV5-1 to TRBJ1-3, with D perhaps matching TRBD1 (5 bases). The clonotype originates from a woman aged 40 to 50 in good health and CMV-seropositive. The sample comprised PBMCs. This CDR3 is CASSLDPRQGNTIYF. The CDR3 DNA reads TGCGCCAGCAGCTTGGATCCCCGACAGGGAAACACCATATATTTT.